This passage covers 31 T cell receptor beta chains from one sample sequenced in a study of control samples from healthy donors and cancer patients. Only in-frame clones appear in the TCRdb table, and some are missing; sequencing was by immunoSEQ multiplex PCR. The sample holds tens of thousands of clones; 89% are singletons and the top ten take roughly 6.7%. Sequenced input: blood. The receptors shown here come from a man aged 50 to 59 in good health.

The rearrangement links TRBV18 to TRBJ1-1; D is undetermined. V lost 6 bases and J 7 bases, leaving 12 bases between the germline ends. Germline-derived CDR1 and CDR2 are KGHSH and LQKENI. The CDR3 is made up of 12 amino acids. In nucleotides, the CDR3 is TGTGCCAGCTCCCCCCCCGATAATGAAGCTTTCTTT. Translation gives CASSPPDNEAFF.

The sample holds one count of this clone. The chain couples TRBV4-1 to TRBJ2-2; the match to TRBD2 covers 7 bases. The CDR3 sequence is 17 residues long. The V gene end was trimmed by 0 bases and the J gene end by 6 bases; junction bases not matched to a gene: 10. Germline CDR1 and CDR2: MGHRA and YSYEKL. CDR3 sequence (DNA): TGCGCCAGCAGCCAAGATCCCGGGGGGAGTGGTGCCGGGGAGCTGTTTTTT. Protein sequence: CASSQDPGGSGAGELFF.

In this sample, this clone turned up once. The chain joins TRBV30 to TRBJ1-4; 8 positions match TRBD1. In germline, CDR1 is GTSNPN, CDR2 SVGIG (reference sequence). Trimming cost V 2 bases and J 7 bases; bases outside gene matches: 9. The CDR3 covers 15 residues. CDR3 loop: CAWSLTGVMGEKLFF. The CDR3, as DNA: TGTGCCTGGAGTTTGACAGGGGTAATGGGTGAAAAACTGTTTTTT.

The V call is TRBV19, the J call TRBJ1-4, with D uncertain. Germline V gene sequence: CDR1 LNHDA, CDR2 SQIVND (reference sequence). The CDR3 is 15 residues long. V was clipped by 7 bases and J by 4 bases, with 16 bases between them. CDR3: CASTPMGGNNEKLFF. CDR3 nucleotides: TGTGCCAGTACCCCAATGGGAGGGAATAATGAAAAACTGTTTTTT.

In its sample, this clone was seen once. The gene calls are TRBV2 and TRBJ2-5, with D perhaps given as TRBD1 or TRBD2 (6 bases each). From germline, CDR1 is SNHLY and CDR2 FYNNEI. With 7 bases removed from V and 5 bases from J, the gap between germline ends came to 20 bases. This CDR3 is built from 15 residues. CDR3 protein: CASNGGLLSGETQYF. The CDR3 DNA is TGTGCCAGCAACGGGGGCCTATTGAGCGGGGAGACCCAGTACTTC.

V usage is TRBV6-2 or TRBV6-3 and J usage is TRBJ1-3, with D unresolved. V dropped 6 bases and J dropped 3 bases, with 12 bases sitting between them. Germline V gene data show CDR1 as MNHEY and CDR2 as SVGEGT. The CDR3 covers 14 residues. CDR3 sequence: CASSFGVDGNTIYF. CDR3 nucleotide sequence: TGTGCCAGCAGCTTCGGGGTGGATGGAAACACCATATATTTT.

The chain has TRBV5-1 and TRBJ1-2; possibly TRBD1 for D (6 bases). V was shortened by 0 bases and J by 7 bases, with 16 bases between the two germline ends. This CDR3 is built from 15 residues. CDR1 and CDR2 (germline): SGHRS, YFSETQ. The CDR3 DNA is TGCGCCAGCAGCTTGGAGTTCCCAGGGGCGCTTGGCTACACCTTC. Translation gives CASSLEFPGALGYTF.

DNA for the CDR3: TGTGCCAGCAGTTACTCGATGTCGCAGACTAGCAATCAGCCCCAGCATTTT. This encodes CASSYSMSQTSNQPQHF. This sequence joins TRBV6-2 or TRBV6-3 and TRBJ1-5; D unclear. V lost 0 bases to trimming and J lost 0 bases, with 12 bases between them. The germline gives CDR1 MNHEY, CDR2 SVGEGT. The CDR3 length is 17 residues.

The genes are TRBV27 and TRBJ1-1, with 7 nucleotides matching TRBD1. Looked up from germline, CDR1 is MNHEY and CDR2 is SMNVEV (reference sequence). J was trimmed by 1 base and V by 10 bases; bases with no gene match: 6. This CDR3 is 13 amino acids long. This chain's CDR3 is CATRRQGNTEAFF. The CDR3 DNA sequence: TGTGCCACCAGAAGACAGGGGAACACTGAAGCTTTCTTT.

V is TRBV18 and J is TRBJ1-4; D remains ambiguous. This CDR3 has 14 amino acids. The germline gives CDR1 KGHSH, CDR2 LQKENI. Trimming stripped 2 bases from V and 14 bases from J, with 18 bases between. This CDR3 is CASSPISPRRNLFF. DNA of the CDR3: TGTGCCAGCTCACCAATTTCCCCCAGGAGGAACCTGTTTTTT.

The chain couples TRBV5-6 to TRBJ2-5; 7 bases are shared with TRBD2. The trim removed 6 bases at V and 5 bases at J, leaving 13 bases unmatched. Germline V gives CDR1 SGHDT, CDR2 YYEEEE. The CDR3 consists of 15 residues. The CDR3 coding sequence is TGTGCCAGCACTCCTTTTCGTGGGGGGGAGGAGACCCAGTACTTC. Protein: CASTPFRGGEETQYF.

The chain combines TRBV6-5 with TRBJ2-7, with D hard to call. Germline V gives CDR1 MNHEY, CDR2 SVGAGI. Trimming cost V 0 bases and J 4 bases, with 10 bases left between them. CDR3 size: 14 residues. CDR3 bases: TGTGCCAGCAGTTACTCTTCGGGTAGTTACGAGCAGTACTTC. It translates to CASSYSSGSYEQYF.

The J gene is TRBJ1-4, the V gene TRBV11-2; D is ambiguous. Trimming took off 4 bases at V and 1 base at J, with 7 bases between the two ends. CDR1 SGHAT and CDR2 FQNNGV come from the germline V gene. This CDR3 is 14 amino acids long. As DNA, the CDR3 is TGTGCCAGCAGCTCCCCGGGAACTAATGAAAAACTGTTTTTT. Translation: CASSSPGTNEKLFF.

This chain uses TRBV4-3 with TRBJ1-2; D is possibly TRBD1 (5 bases). The length of the CDR3 is 14 residues. Trimming removed 4 bases from V and 7 bases from J, with 16 bases in between. Germline V lookup: CDR1 LGHNA, CDR2 YSLEER. The CDR3 loop reads CASSPSWETGGYTF. The CDR3 DNA follows: TGCGCCAGCAGCCCATCCTGGGAAACAGGTGGCTACACCTTC.

In nucleotides, the CDR3 is TGTGCCAGCAATCCGGACAGGGCGAACACTGAAGCTTTCTTT. It is translated as CASNPDRANTEAFF. The chain is built from TRBV2 and TRBJ1-1, with 8 bases that match TRBD1. From germline, CDR1 is SNHLY and CDR2 FYNNEI. The ends lost 7 bases at V and 1 base at J; junction bases unmatched: 5. The CDR3 sequence is 14 residues long.

The genes are TRBV20-1 and TRBJ2-7, with TRBD2 matching 7 bases. Germline loops: CDR1 DFQATT, CDR2 SNEGSKA (reference sequence). This CDR3 spans 13 amino acids. V was clipped by 3 bases and J by 3 bases; unmatched bases: 5. As DNA, the CDR3 is TGCAGTGCTAGTTCGGGGGGACGCTACGAGCAGTACTTC. Translated: CSASSGGRYEQYF.

This chain joins TRBV2 and TRBJ1-1, with a weak D call TRBD1 (5 bases). From germline, CDR1 is SNHLY and CDR2 FYNNEI. Trimming removed 5 bases from V and 6 bases from J, with 28 bases in between. The CDR3 loop spans 18 amino acids. The CDR3 sequence: CASSYSTAGYPMIAEAFF. The CDR3 DNA reads TGTGCCAGCAGTTATTCTACCGCAGGGTATCCCATGATTGCTGAAGCTTTCTTT.

Concerning this clone itself: The sample has other DNA sequences that encode this CDR3 too. The J gene is TRBJ2-3, the V gene TRBV5-1; 10 bases fit TRBD2. The CDR3 runs 14 residues. Germline loops: CDR1 SGHRS, CDR2 YFSETQ. The V segment lost 2 bases and the J segment 3 bases; nucleotides outside the gene matches: 0. The CDR3 loop is CASSLAGGTDTQYF. The CDR3 DNA follows: TGCGCCAGCAGCTTAGCGGGGGGGACAGATACGCAGTATTTT.

The V gene is TRBV5-1, the J gene TRBJ2-7; tentative D call: TRBD1 (6 bases). Trimming cost V 4 bases and J 2 bases, with 19 bases left between them. Germline CDR1 and CDR2: SGHRS and YFSETQ. The CDR3 sequence is 16 residues long. This chain's CDR3 is CASSGATGNPTYEQYF. The CDR3, as DNA: TGCGCCAGCAGCGGGGCCACAGGGAACCCAACCTACGAGCAGTACTTC.

Comment on this clone: The junction and the germline gene differ at one end; a read error may be behind it. The chain employs TRBV18 and TRBJ2-1, with 10 nucleotides matching TRBD2. The CDR3 is 15 amino acids. Looked up from germline, CDR1 is KGHSH and CDR2 is LQKENI. CDR3 DNA: TGTGCCAGCTCCCCACAGCGGGGGGGCCATAATGAGCAGTTCTTC. Residues: CASSPQRGGHNEQFF.

Here the CDR3 reads CASSIGAAGIKQPQHF. CDR3 DNA: TGTGCCAGTAGTATTGGCGCCGCGGGTATCAAGCAGCCCCAGCATTTT. V usage is TRBV19 and J usage is TRBJ1-5, with D unclear. The CDR3 sequence is 16 residues long. The germline CDR1 and CDR2 sequences are LNHDA and SQIVND (reference sequence). V shed 3 bases and J shed 7 bases, with 19 bases lying between them.

This clone has only one observation. The DNA of the CDR3 is TGTGCCAGCAGGTCAACTAGCGCCGGGGAGCTGTTTTTT. It codes for CASRSTSAGELFF. The chain employs TRBV13 and TRBJ2-2; 7 bases match TRBD2. V lost 6 bases, J lost 6 bases, and 4 bases stayed unmatched. CDR3 length: 13 residues. CDR1 and CDR2 (germline): PRHDT, FYEKMQ (reference sequence).

The chain is built from TRBV30 and TRBJ1-6, with 8 bases aligning to TRBD1. This CDR3 is built from 22 residues. J was trimmed by 1 base and V by 5 bases; bases with no gene match: 25. Germline assignment: CDR1 GTSNPN and CDR2 SVGIG (reference sequence). The CDR3 DNA is TGTGCCTGGTGCCCTAGGAGGACAGGGAGGAATGTGATTAGTTCCTATAATTCACCCCTCCACTTT. The encoded protein is CAWCPRRTGRNVISSYNSPLHF. Full variable domain (missing parts from reference TRBV30 and TRBJ1-6): SQTIHQWPATLVQPVGSPLSLECTVEGTSNPNLYWYRQAAGRGLQLLFYSVGIGQISSEVPQNLSASRPQDRQFILSSKKLLLSDSGFYLCAWCPRRTGRNVISSYNSPLHFGNGTRLTVT.

The chain combines TRBV27 with TRBJ1-1; no clear D gene. From germline, CDR1 is MNHEY and CDR2 SMNVEV (reference sequence). The germline V and J ends were trimmed by 8 bases and 6 bases, with 10 bases remaining between them. The CDR3 runs 11 residues. CDR3: CASSEGSEAFF. In DNA form, the CDR3 reads TGTGCCAGCTCGGAGGGCTCTGAAGCTTTCTTT.

J is TRBJ2-1 and V is TRBV6-6, with 14 bases aligning to TRBD2. The CDR3 covers 16 residues. Trimming removed 6 bases from V and 6 bases from J; junction bases left unmatched: 7. Germline values: CDR1 MNHNY, CDR2 SVGAGI (reference sequence). The CDR3 reads CASSLETSGGANEQFF. In nucleotides, the CDR3 is TGTGCCAGCAGCCTCGAGACTAGCGGGGGGGCCAATGAGCAGTTCTTC.

The chain joins TRBV11-2 to TRBJ1-3; maybe TRBD1 (6 bases). CDR1 is SGHAT and CDR2 is FQNNGV in the germline V gene. V dropped 4 bases and J dropped 0 bases, with 19 bases sitting between them. The CDR3 loop spans 18 amino acids. The CDR3 sequence: CASSYGQPRPRSGNTIYF. The CDR3 DNA is TGTGCCAGCAGCTACGGACAGCCCCGACCCCGCTCTGGAAACACCATATATTTT.

The chain employs TRBV4-1 and TRBJ1-1; D unclear. This CDR3 is 15 amino acids long. The germline V gene encodes CDR1 MGHRA and CDR2 YSYEKL. V dropped 1 base and J dropped 0 bases, with 9 bases sitting between them. CDR3 residues: CASSQAPNMNTEAFF. CDR3 DNA: TGCGCCAGCAGCCAAGCCCCAAATATGAACACTGAAGCTTTCTTT.

The chain is built from TRBV30 and TRBJ1-1, with TRBD1 as a possible D gene (5 bases). The V end was cut by 4 bases, the J end by 1 base, with 10 bases between. The CDR3 has 13 amino acids. Germline-derived CDR1 and CDR2 are GTSNPN and SVGIG (reference sequence). The CDR3 sequence is CAWTKGANTEAFF. The CDR3 DNA reads as TGTGCCTGGACTAAAGGGGCGAACACTGAAGCTTTCTTT.

This clone was detected once. The V call is TRBV5-1, the J call TRBJ2-6; TRBD2 matches 7 bases. V dropped 0 bases and J dropped 0; count of bases not matched to a gene: 3. Germline V gene data show CDR1 as SGHRS and CDR2 as YFSETQ. The CDR3 is made up of 17 amino acids. Here the CDR3 DNA reads TGCGCCAGCAGCTTGGCCCCGGGGGGCTCTGGGGCCAACGTCCTGACTTTC. This codes for CASSLAPGGSGANVLTF.

This sequence joins TRBV6-5 and TRBJ1-5, with D possibly being TRBD1 (5 bases). The CDR3 runs to 15 residues. Trimming pared 6 bases from V and 7 bases from J, leaving 19 bases between. From germline, CDR1 is MNHEY and CDR2 SVGAGI. The CDR3 is CASSRGRDVWQPQHF. CDR3 bases: TGTGCCAGCAGCCGTGGGAGGGACGTATGGCAGCCCCAGCATTTT.

The chain recombines TRBV25-1 with TRBJ2-7; D perhaps matches TRBD2 (6 bases). Trimming left V 4 bases short and J 0 bases short, with 10 bases between. Germline lookup yields CDR1 MGHDK and CDR2 SYGVNS. The CDR3 extends over 14 amino acids. The CDR3 here is CASSVGGSSYEQYF. For the CDR3, the DNA is TGTGCCAGCAGTGTCGGGGGTTCCTCCTACGAGCAGTACTTC.